What follows are 13 T cell receptor beta chains derived from one specimen sequenced in a study of OX40 agonist ivuxolimab in advanced cancers. Using immunoSEQ multiplex PCR, the repertoire was profiled, and TCRdb retains in-frame clones only, with some absent. The sample holds around 68,000 clones, more than 75% seen once. Sequences were derived from CD4+ or CD8+ T cells sorted from blood, sampled in a trial of the OX40 agonist ivuxolimab. The receptor source for this set is an adult with an advanced solid tumor such as melanoma, head and neck, liver or kidney cancer.

V usage is TRBV2 and J usage is TRBJ2-2; no clear D gene. Germline V CDR1 and CDR2: SNHLY, FYNNEI. Trimming removed 4 bases at V and 5 bases at J, with 14 bases between. The length of the CDR3 is 15 residues. The CDR3: CASSARGHKTGELFF. The CDR3 DNA follows: TGTGCCAGCAGTGCCCGTGGGCACAAAACCGGGGAGCTGTTTTTT. The whole variable domain, remainder taken from reference TRBV2 and TRBJ2-2, is EPEVTQTPSHQVTQMGQEVILRCVPISNHLYFYWYRQILGQKVEFLVSFYNNEISEKSEIFDDQFSVERPDGSNFTLKIRSTKLEDSAMYFCASSARGHKTGELFFGEGSRLTVL.

This rearrangement joins TRBV6-1 to TRBJ2-3; D remains unclear. Germline-derived CDR1 and CDR2 are MNHNS and SASEGT. The CDR3 is 14 amino acids. The V and J ends lost 2 bases and 2 bases respectively, with 8 bases between them. CDR3 bases: TGTGCCAGCAGTGAACGCCCGGCCACAGATACGCAGTATTTT. This codes for CASSERPATDTQYF.

The V call is TRBV4-2, the J call TRBJ1-3, with D maybe TRBD1 (5 bases). The V end lost 1 base, the J end lost 4 bases, and 14 bases lay between the germline ends. The germline gives CDR1 LGHNA, CDR2 YNFKEQ. This CDR3 is built from 16 residues. The CDR3 loop reads CASSQAGTVGGNTIYF. The DNA for the CDR3 is TGTGCCAGCAGCCAAGCTGGGACCGTGGGGGGAAACACCATATATTTT.

The chain recombines TRBV19 with TRBJ1-4; no clear D. There are 16 residues in the CDR3. Trimming removed 3 bases from V and 0 bases from J, with 11 bases in between. In germline, CDR1 is LNHDA, CDR2 SQIVND (reference sequence). DNA for the CDR3: TGTGCCAGTAGTATTGTGCTGACTGCAACTAATGAAAAACTGTTTTTT. Its protein product is CASSIVLTATNEKLFF.

The J gene is TRBJ2-2, the V gene TRBV4-3; TRBD2 is a possible D gene (6 bases). The germline V gene encodes CDR1 LGHNA and CDR2 YSLEER. V gave up 1 base and J gave up 2 bases, with 11 bases separating them. The CDR3 has 16 amino acids. The CDR3 is CASSQGPGLNTGELFF. For the CDR3, the DNA is TGCGCCAGCAGCCAAGGCCCGGGACTCAACACCGGGGAGCTGTTTTTT.

This chain links TRBV28 with TRBJ1-1, with unresolved D. This CDR3 contains 11 residues. CDR1 and CDR2 (germline): MDHEN, SYDVKM. V was clipped by 8 bases and J by 7 bases, with 11 bases between them. This CDR3 reads CASGVLVEAFF. DNA for the CDR3: TGTGCCAGCGGTGTGCTGGTTGAAGCTTTCTTT.

The gene calls are TRBV2 and TRBJ2-2; 11 positions agree with TRBD1. Germline V CDR1 and CDR2: SNHLY, FYNNEI. The CDR3 covers 16 residues. V lost 6 bases and J lost 2; bases outside the gene matches: 5. The CDR3 region is CASSGQGARNTGELFF. The CDR3 nucleotides are TGTGCCAGCAGCGGACAGGGGGCGCGAAACACCGGGGAGCTGTTTTTT.

This chain uses TRBV7-3 with TRBJ1-4, with 7 bases lining up with TRBD1. The CDR3 spans 13 residues. Germline lookup yields CDR1 SGHTA and CDR2 FQGTGA. The junction had 4 bases not matched to a gene; V was cut back by 5 bases and J by 7 bases. DNA for the CDR3: TGTGCCAGCAGCACAGGGGAGGGTGAAAAACTGTTTTTT. Protein: CASSTGEGEKLFF.

The chain recombines TRBV4-3 with TRBJ1-3, with no clear D. The CDR3 totals 18 residues. Deletions cut 1 base from V and 1 base from J, with 17 bases between. The germline V gene encodes CDR1 LGHNA and CDR2 YSLEER. CDR3 sequence: CASSQASPSARSGNTIYF. CDR3 DNA: TGCGCCAGCAGCCAAGCCAGCCCGTCGGCAAGATCTGGAAACACCATATATTTT.

The rearrangement uses TRBV19 and TRBJ1-1; D gene uncertain. V was shortened by 7 bases and J by 4 bases, with 13 bases between the two germline ends. CDR3 length equals 13 residues. Germline loops: CDR1 LNHDA, CDR2 SQIVND (reference sequence). The CDR3 nucleotides read TGTGCCAGTATTCGGGCATGGAGCACTGAAGCTTTCTTT. The encoded protein is CASIRAWSTEAFF.

This chain joins TRBV12-5 and TRBJ2-2; D might be TRBD1 (6 bases). CDR3 length equals 19 residues. In germline, CDR1 is LGHNT, CDR2 FRNRAP. Trimming took off 5 bases at V and 0 bases at J, with 22 bases between the two ends. The CDR3 loop is CASGRVPTNRVTNTGELFF. CDR3 in DNA: TGTGCTAGTGGTCGAGTTCCTACTAACAGGGTCACGAACACCGGGGAGCTGTTTTTT.

This clone has a single count. J is TRBJ2-3 and V is TRBV19; tentative D call: TRBD1 (5 bases). The germline V and J ends were trimmed by 7 bases and 2 bases, with 16 bases remaining between them. Germline V gene lookup returns CDR1 LNHDA and CDR2 SQIVND (reference sequence). This CDR3 spans 15 amino acids. This chain's CDR3 is CASKPGDRYTDTQYF. The CDR3 coding sequence is TGTGCCAGTAAGCCAGGAGACAGATACACAGATACGCAGTATTTT.

This chain connects TRBV5-1 to TRBJ2-5, with 10 bases fitting TRBD1. The ends lost 4 bases at V and 5 bases at J; junction bases unmatched: 8. CDR1 SGHRS and CDR2 YFSETQ come from the germline V gene. This CDR3 comprises 15 residues. CDR3 in amino acids: CASSPGTGVQETQYF. The CDR3 nucleotides read TGCGCCAGCAGCCCCGGGACAGGGGTTCAGGAGACCCAGTACTTC.